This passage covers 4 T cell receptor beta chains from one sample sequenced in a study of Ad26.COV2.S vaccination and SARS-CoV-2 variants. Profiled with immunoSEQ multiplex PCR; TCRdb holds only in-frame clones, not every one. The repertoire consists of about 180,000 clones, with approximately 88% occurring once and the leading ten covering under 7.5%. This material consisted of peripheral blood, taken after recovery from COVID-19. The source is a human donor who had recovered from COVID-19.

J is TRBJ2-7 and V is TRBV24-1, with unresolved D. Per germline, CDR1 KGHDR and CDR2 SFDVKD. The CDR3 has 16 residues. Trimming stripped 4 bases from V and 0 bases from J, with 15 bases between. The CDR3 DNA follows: TGTGCCACCAGTGAGGTCTTTGGGCCAGACTCCTACGAGCAGTACTTC. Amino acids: CATSEVFGPDSYEQYF.

The CDR3 region has the DNA TGTGCCAGCAGTTTAGGGAATGGGGAAAAACTGTTTTTT. Translating gives CASSLGNGEKLFF. This chain links TRBV12-3 or TRBV12-4 with TRBJ1-4, with no clear D. The CDR3 covers 13 residues. V dropped 1 base and J dropped 8 bases, with 8 bases sitting between them.

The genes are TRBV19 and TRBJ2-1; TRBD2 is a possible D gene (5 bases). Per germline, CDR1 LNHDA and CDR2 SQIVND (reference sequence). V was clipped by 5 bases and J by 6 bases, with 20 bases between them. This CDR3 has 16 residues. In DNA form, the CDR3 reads TGTGCCAGTAGTCCCCGCCCTGTCGGGGTCGGCAATGAGCAGTTCTTC. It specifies CASSPRPVGVGNEQFF.

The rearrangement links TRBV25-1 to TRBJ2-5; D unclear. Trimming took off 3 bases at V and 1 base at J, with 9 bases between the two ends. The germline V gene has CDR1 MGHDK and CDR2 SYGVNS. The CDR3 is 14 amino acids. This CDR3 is CASSESRIQETQYF. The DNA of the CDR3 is TGTGCCAGCAGTGAGTCAAGGATCCAAGAGACCCAGTACTTC.